These T cell receptor beta chains were read from a single sample in a study of cytotoxic CD8 clonotypes in ibrutinib-treated CLL. Clones were sequenced by immunoSEQ multiplex PCR, and TCRdb holds only the in-frame ones, with some missing. This sample carries around 70,000 clones, about nine tenths of them seen once, and the ten largest clones take just over 3%. The specimen was PBMCs, collected after 12 months of ibrutinib treatment. The receptors come from a human donor with chronic lymphocytic leukemia. CDR3s include the opening cysteine and the closing phenylalanine or tryptophan. D genes are given only for firm matches. A clone size is listed for some rows: how often the clone was seen (once, few, many), or a class if it is expanded.

clone_size	cdr3_length	d_call	j_call	v_call	cdr3_nt	cdr3_aa
-	16	-	TRBJ2-3	TRBV5-1	TGCGCCAGCAGCGGCCGGGACACTCACGCTACAGATACGCAGTATTTT	CASSGRDTHATDTQYF
-	15	-	TRBJ2-6	TRBV30	TGTGCCTGGAGTTCGGGGTCTGATGGGGCCAACGTCCTGACTTTC	CAWSSGSDGANVLTF
once	15	TRBD2	TRBJ2-7	TRBV11-2	TGTGCCAGCAGCTTACGAACTAGCGGAACTTACGAGCAGTACTTC	CASSLRTSGTYEQYF
-	14	-	TRBJ2-1	TRBV19	TGTGCCAGTAGTATAGGAGGGAAGGTCAATGAGCAGTTCTTC	CASSIGGKVNEQFF
few	14	TRBD1	TRBJ1-3	TRBV19	TGTGCCAGTAGCGTCAGGGGGTCTGGAAACACCATATATTTT	CASSVRGSGNTIYF
-	13	-	TRBJ1-3	TRBV2	TGTGCCAGCAGTGAGTCCCGGACATCAGACAAAATTTTT	CASSESRTSDKIF
-	16	TRBD1	TRBJ2-7	TRBV7-9	TGTGCCAGCAGCCCGCGACAGGGGACGCATCTATACGAGCAGTACTTC	CASSPRQGTHLYEQYF
-	16	TRBD2	TRBJ2-2	TRBV5-1	TGCGCCAGCAGCTTATTAGGACTAGCGGGTACCGGGGAGCTGTTTTTT	CASSLLGLAGTGELFF
-	14	-	TRBJ1-2	TRBV10-3	TGTGCCATCAGCGCGACAGATACTCACTATGGCTACACCTTC	CAISATDTHYGYTF
-	16	TRBD2	TRBJ2-2	TRBV9	TGTGCCAGCAGCGTAGTGGAGCGGGAGGGTACCGGGGAGCTGTTTTTT	CASSVVEREGTGELFF
-	15	TRBD1	TRBJ2-1	TRBV7-2	TGTGCCAGCAGCTTTCCGGGACAGACCTACAATGAGCAGTTCTTC	CASSFPGQTYNEQFF
-	13	-	TRBJ2-7	TRBV6-1	TGTGCCAGCAGTGATGAAGGGGACCACGAGCAGTACTTC	CASSDEGDHEQYF
-	14	-	TRBJ1-4	TRBV15	TGTGCCACCAGCAGAGCGTCTGTTAATGAAAAACTGTTTTTT	CATSRASVNEKLFF
once	17	TRBD1	TRBJ1-3	TRBV28	TGTGCCAGCACCTTAGGGGGCAGTAAATTCTCTGGAAACACCATATATTTT	CASTLGGSKFSGNTIYF
-	11	-	TRBJ2-3	TRBV20-1	TGCAGTGCTCCCCTCGTAGATACGCAGTATTTT	CSAPLVDTQYF
-	13	-	TRBJ2-7	TRBV14	TGTGCCAGCAGCCAAGAAACTAGCTGGGAGCAGTACTTC	CASSQETSWEQYF
-	15	-	TRBJ1-4	TRBV4-1	TGCGCCAGCAGCCAAGGTCTCAGGGATGATGAAAAACTGTTTTTT	CASSQGLRDDEKLFF